This T cell receptor (beta chain) was obtained from a study of T cell repertoires in aging, cancer and after chemotherapy. This clonotype is categorized as large. Peripheral blood genomic DNA, not sorted cells or RNA, was the template. Rearranged V-D-J TRB sequences were amplified with a mixed TRB-A/B primer pool. TCRdb itself ran the multiplex PCR reads through MiXCR, one entry per CDR3 protein. This sample has 1,000 to 1,500 distinct CDR3 sequences, with about 29% found just once. This clonotype originated in a human donor with a solid tumor. The sequenced material came from blood.

The CDR3 DNA follows: TGTGCCAGCAGTTACTTCACCGGGACAGGGCCCTACGAGCAGTACTTC. Translation: CASSYFTGTGPYEQYF. V and J are TRBV6-5 and TRBJ2-7, with TRBD1 identical over 9 bases. The ends lost 1 base at V and 2 bases at J; junction bases unmatched: 6. The CDR3 totals 16 residues. Germline values: CDR1 MNHEY, CDR2 SVGAGI.